This T cell receptor beta chain was recovered during a study of blood T cell repertoires in COVID-19. Germline lookup yields CDR1 LNHDA and CDR2 SQIVND (reference sequence). V was pared by 6 bases and J by 2 bases, with 2 bases of the junction left unmatched. The CDR3 length is 15 residues. This table comes from immunoSEQ multiplex PCR, and its TCRdb copy is limited to in-frame clones, with some not included. The table shows around 230,000 clones, with approximately 86% occurring only once. This clonotype originated in a woman aged 40-49 years with acute COVID-19. The chain uses TRBV19 and TRBJ2-1; 12 bases match TRBD2. Source material: PBMCs or T cells enriched from blood (not recorded which). The CDR3 DNA reads TGTGCCAGTAGCCGGACTAGCGGGACCTACAATGAGCAGTTCTTC. Amino acid sequence: CASSRTSGTYNEQFF.